The rows below give T cell receptor beta chains drawn from one sample of a study of T cell responses to AZD1222 COVID-19 vaccine. Sequencing was performed with immunoSEQ multiplex PCR; in TCRdb, only in-frame clones are kept and a portion is missing. Of about 270,000 clones listed, around 93% were seen once; the top ten hold approximately 0.52%. The source was peripheral blood, collected 28 days after the second AZD1222 dose. Receptors were obtained from an adult who received the AZD1222 COVID-19 vaccine. The CDR3 runs from the conserved cysteine through the conserved F or W. D genes are given only for firm matches. Size values are once, few and many counts, or a class for expanded clones, and some rows have none.

abundance	d_gene	v_gene	j_gene	CDR3aa	CDR3nt
.	.	TRBV4-1	TRBJ2-5	CASSQAVQETQYF	TGCGCCAGCAGCCAAGCGGTTCAAGAGACCCAGTACTTC
.	.	TRBV28	TRBJ1-4	CASSYQGEEKLFF	TGTGCCAGCAGTTACCAGGGAGAGGAAAAACTGTTTTTT
.	.	TRBV7-9	TRBJ1-2	CASSPRQVAGYTF	TGTGCCAGCAGCCCGAGGCAGGTCGCTGGCTACACCTTC
.	.	TRBV5-1	TRBJ1-5	CASSLSGVSNQPQHF	TGCGCCAGCAGCCTATCAGGGGTCAGCAATCAGCCCCAGCATTTT
.	.	TRBV6-2/TRBV6-3	TRBJ1-5	CASSYSPGNGQPQHF	TGTGCCAGCAGTTACTCTCCGGGGAACGGTCAGCCCCAGCATTTT
.	.	TRBV3-1/TRBV3-2	TRBJ2-7	CASSQNPGHRSYEQYF	TGTGCCAGCAGCCAGAACCCGGGACACCGCTCCTACGAGCAGTACTTC
.	.	TRBV10-3	TRBJ2-3	CAISEDQGGTQYF	TGTGCCATCAGTGAGGATCAGGGGGGGACGCAGTATTTT
.	TRBD1	TRBV5-1	TRBJ1-2	CASSLVPGQDGYTF	TGCGCCAGCAGCTTGGTCCCCGGACAGGATGGCTACACCTTC
.	.	TRBV4-1	TRBJ1-6	CASSQGRGQGSSYNSPLHF	TGCGCCAGCAGCCAAGGGCGAGGGCAAGGAAGCTCCTATAATTCACCCCTCCACTTT
.	.	TRBV4-2	TRBJ1-5	CASSQDQNQPQHF	TGTGCCAGCAGCCAAGATCAGAATCAGCCCCAGCATTTT
.	.	TRBV13	TRBJ2-2	CASRRGAYTGELFF	TGTGCCAGCAGGCGAGGGGCCTACACCGGGGAGCTGTTTTTT
few	.	TRBV9	TRBJ1-1	CASSQGRGNTEAFF	TGTGCCAGCAGCCAAGGACGGGGAAACACTGAAGCTTTCTTT
.	.	TRBV7-3	TRBJ2-1	CASSLNSGINEQFF	TGTGCCAGCAGCTTAAACAGCGGAATCAATGAGCAGTTCTTC
once	.	TRBV28	TRBJ2-7	CASSHAGTKGTYEQYF	TGTGCCAGCAGCCACGCCGGGACCAAGGGGACCTACGAGCAGTACTTC
.	.	TRBV28	TRBJ1-6	CASSLAALWSSYNSPLHF	TGTGCCAGCAGTTTAGCTGCCCTCTGGAGCTCCTATAATTCACCCCTCCACTTT
.	TRBD1	TRBV7-8	TRBJ2-1	CASSLRDRGDNEQFF	TGTGCCAGCAGCCTCCGGGACAGGGGGGACAATGAGCAGTTCTTC
.	.	TRBV19	TRBJ1-5	CASSIGLGNQPQHF	TGTGCCAGTAGTATTGGGCTTGGCAATCAGCCCCAGCATTTT
once	.	TRBV6-4	TRBJ2-3	CASSERNLRVDTQYF	TGTGCCAGCAGTGAAAGAAACCTGCGTGTGGATACGCAGTATTTT
.	.	TRBV30	TRBJ2-1	CAWSVGDYNEQFF	TGTGCCTGGAGTGTTGGAGACTACAATGAGCAGTTCTTC
once	.	TRBV6-5	TRBJ2-7	CASSLISGSYEQYF	TGTGCCAGCAGTCTGATTAGCGGATCCTACGAGCAGTACTTC
.	TRBD1	TRBV28	TRBJ2-7	CASSLYGPGQGLQEQYF	TGTGCCAGCAGCCTCTACGGCCCGGGACAGGGGCTCCAGGAGCAGTACTTC
.	.	TRBV7-2	TRBJ2-3	CASSLGYTQYF	TGTGCCAGCAGCTTGGGCTATACGCAGTATTTT
.	.	TRBV6-2/TRBV6-3	TRBJ1-1	CASSTVNTEAFF	TGTGCCAGCAGTACGGTGAACACTGAAGCTTTCTTT
once	TRBD2	TRBV3-1/TRBV3-2	TRBJ2-3	CASSLSGGISDTQYF	TGTGCCAGCAGCTTAAGCGGGGGGATTTCAGATACGCAGTATTTT
.	.	TRBV27	TRBJ2-7	CASSFDFYEQYF	TGTGCCAGCAGTTTTGACTTCTACGAGCAGTACTTC
.	.	TRBV18	TRBJ1-1	CASSPPVNTEAFF	TGTGCCAGCTCACCACCGGTGAACACTGAAGCTTTCTTT
.	.	TRBV6-5	TRBJ2-7	CASSYSGGHHEQYF	TGTGCCAGCAGTTACTCGGGGGGCCACCACGAGCAGTACTTC
once	.	TRBV7-2	TRBJ2-7	CASSLAQPYEQYF	TGTGCCAGCAGCTTAGCACAGCCATACGAGCAGTACTTC
.	.	TRBV19	TRBJ1-5	CASSIVGGQMNQPQHF	TGTGCCAGTAGTATAGTCGGGGGGCAAATGAATCAGCCCCAGCATTTT
.	TRBD1	TRBV5-1	TRBJ2-3	CASTAWGQTTDTQYF	TGCGCCAGCACCGCCTGGGGACAGACGACAGATACGCAGTATTTT
.	.	TRBV9	TRBJ2-2	CASSQGNTGELFF	TGTGCCAGCAGCCAGGGGAACACCGGGGAGCTGTTTTTT
.	.	TRBV11-1	TRBJ2-7	CASSLGRNYEQYF	TGTGCCAGCAGCTTAGGACGGAACTACGAGCAGTACTTC
.	.	TRBV7-9	TRBJ1-5	CASSVYDSRFGNQPQHF	TGTGCCAGCAGCGTTTACGATAGCAGGTTCGGGAATCAGCCCCAGCATTTT
once	.	TRBV10-2	TRBJ1-3	CASSEAGGSAGNTIYF	TGCGCCAGCAGTGAGGCAGGCGGATCCGCTGGAAACACCATATATTTT
.	.	TRBV28	TRBJ1-1	CASTSWAFEAFF	TGTGCCAGCACCTCATGGGCCTTTGAAGCTTTCTTT
.	.	TRBV3-1/TRBV3-2	TRBJ1-1	CASSQIPGFTEAFF	TGTGCCAGCAGCCAGATTCCGGGATTCACTGAAGCTTTCTTT
once	.	TRBV9	TRBJ1-1	CASSVVSGEGEAFF	TGTGCCAGCAGCGTTGTTTCAGGAGAGGGTGAAGCTTTCTTT